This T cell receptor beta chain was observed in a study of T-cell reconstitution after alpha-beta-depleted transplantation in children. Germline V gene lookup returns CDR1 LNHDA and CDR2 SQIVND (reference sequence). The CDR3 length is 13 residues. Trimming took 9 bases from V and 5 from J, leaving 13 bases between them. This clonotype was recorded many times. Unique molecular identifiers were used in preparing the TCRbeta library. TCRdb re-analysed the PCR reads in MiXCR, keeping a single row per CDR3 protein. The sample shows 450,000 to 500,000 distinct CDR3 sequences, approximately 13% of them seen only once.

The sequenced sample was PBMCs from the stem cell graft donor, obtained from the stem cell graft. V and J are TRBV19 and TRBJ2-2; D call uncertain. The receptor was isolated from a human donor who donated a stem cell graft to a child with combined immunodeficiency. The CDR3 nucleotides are TGTGCCAGCTCAGGAAAATGGACCGGGGAGCTGTTTTTT. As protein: CASSGKWTGELFF.